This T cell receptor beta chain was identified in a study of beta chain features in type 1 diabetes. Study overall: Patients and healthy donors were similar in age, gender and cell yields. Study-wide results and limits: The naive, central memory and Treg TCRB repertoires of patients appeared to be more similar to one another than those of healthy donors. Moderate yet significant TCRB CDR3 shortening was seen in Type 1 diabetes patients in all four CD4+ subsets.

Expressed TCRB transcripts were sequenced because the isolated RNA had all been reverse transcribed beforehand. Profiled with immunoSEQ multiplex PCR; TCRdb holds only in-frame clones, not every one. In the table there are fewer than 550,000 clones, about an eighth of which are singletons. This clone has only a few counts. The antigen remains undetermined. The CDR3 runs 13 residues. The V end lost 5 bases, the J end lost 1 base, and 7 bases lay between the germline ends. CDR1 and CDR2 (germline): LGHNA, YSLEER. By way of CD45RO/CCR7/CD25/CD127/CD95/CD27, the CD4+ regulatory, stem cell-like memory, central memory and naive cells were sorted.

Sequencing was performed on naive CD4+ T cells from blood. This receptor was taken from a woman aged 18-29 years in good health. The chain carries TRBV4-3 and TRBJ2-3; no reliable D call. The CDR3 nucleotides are TGCGCCAGCAGCTTTCGGGGCACAGATACGCAGTATTTT. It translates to CASSFRGTDTQYF.